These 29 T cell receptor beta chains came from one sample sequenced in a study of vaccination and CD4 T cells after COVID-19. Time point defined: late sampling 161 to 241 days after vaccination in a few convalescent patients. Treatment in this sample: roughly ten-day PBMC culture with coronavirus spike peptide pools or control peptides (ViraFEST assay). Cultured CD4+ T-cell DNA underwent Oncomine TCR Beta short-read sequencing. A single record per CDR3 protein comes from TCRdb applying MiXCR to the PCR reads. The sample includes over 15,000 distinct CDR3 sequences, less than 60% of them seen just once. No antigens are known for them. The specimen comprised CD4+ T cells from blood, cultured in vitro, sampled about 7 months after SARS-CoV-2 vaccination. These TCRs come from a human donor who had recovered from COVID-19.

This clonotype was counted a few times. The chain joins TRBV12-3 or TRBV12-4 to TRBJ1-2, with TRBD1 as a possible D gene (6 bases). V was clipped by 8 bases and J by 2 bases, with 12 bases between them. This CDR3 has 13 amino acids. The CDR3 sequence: CASQGGRNYGYTF. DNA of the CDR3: TGTGCCAGCCAAGGGGGTAGGAACTATGGCTACACCTTC.

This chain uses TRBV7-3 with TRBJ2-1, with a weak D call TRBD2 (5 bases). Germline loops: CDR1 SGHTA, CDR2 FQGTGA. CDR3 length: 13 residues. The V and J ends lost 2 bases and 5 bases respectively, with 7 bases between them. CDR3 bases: TGTGCCAGCAGCTTAGGACTTAACAATGAGCAGTTCTTC. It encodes CASSLGLNNEQFF. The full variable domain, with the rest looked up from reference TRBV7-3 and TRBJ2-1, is GAGVSQTPSNKVTEKGKYVELRCDPISGHTALYWYRQSLGQGPEFLIYFQGTGAADDSGLPNDRFFAVRPEGSVSTLKIQRTERGDSAVYLCASSLGLNNEQFFGPGTRLTVL.

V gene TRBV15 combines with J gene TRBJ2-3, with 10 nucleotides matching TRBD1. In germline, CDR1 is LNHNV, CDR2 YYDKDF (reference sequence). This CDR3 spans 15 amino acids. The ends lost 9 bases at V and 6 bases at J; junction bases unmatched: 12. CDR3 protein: CATAARDRGMDTQYF. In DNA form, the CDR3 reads TGTGCCACGGCTGCCCGGGACAGGGGTATGGATACGCAGTATTTT.

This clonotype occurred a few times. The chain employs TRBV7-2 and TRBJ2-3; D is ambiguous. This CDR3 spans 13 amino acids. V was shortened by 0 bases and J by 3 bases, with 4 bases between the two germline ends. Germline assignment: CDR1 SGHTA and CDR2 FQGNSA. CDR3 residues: CASSLAITDTQYF. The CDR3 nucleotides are TGTGCCAGCAGCTTAGCGATTACAGATACGCAGTATTTT. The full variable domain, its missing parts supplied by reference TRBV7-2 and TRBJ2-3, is GAGVSQSPSNKVTEKGKDVELRCDPISGHTALYWYRQSLGQGLEFLIYFQGNSAPDKSGLPSDRFSAERTGGSVSTLTIQRTQQEDSAVYLCASSLAITDTQYFGPGTRLTVL.

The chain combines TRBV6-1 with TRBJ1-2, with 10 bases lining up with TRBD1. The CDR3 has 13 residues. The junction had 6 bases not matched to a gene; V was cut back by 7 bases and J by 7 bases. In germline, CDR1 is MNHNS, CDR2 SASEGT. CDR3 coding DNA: TGTGCCAGCATTGGACAGGGGGTATTTGGCTACACCTTC. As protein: CASIGQGVFGYTF.

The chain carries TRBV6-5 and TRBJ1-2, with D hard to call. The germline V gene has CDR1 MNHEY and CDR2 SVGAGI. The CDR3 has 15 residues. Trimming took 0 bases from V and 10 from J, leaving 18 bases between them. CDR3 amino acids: CASSYSHRGSMDYTF. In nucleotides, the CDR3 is TGTGCCAGCAGTTACTCTCATCGAGGATCTATGGACTACACCTTC.

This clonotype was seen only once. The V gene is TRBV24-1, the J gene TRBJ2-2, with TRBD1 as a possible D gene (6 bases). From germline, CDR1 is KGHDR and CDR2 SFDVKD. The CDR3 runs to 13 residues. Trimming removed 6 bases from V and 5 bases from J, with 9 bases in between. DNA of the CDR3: TGTGCCACCAGTACAGGGAGTACCGGGGAGCTGTTTTTT. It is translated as CATSTGSTGELFF.

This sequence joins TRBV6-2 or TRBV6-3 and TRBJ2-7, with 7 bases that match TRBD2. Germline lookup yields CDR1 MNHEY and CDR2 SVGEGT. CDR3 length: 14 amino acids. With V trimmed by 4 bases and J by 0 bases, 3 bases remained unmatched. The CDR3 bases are TGTGCCAGCAGTTTCCGGGACTACTCCTACGAGCAGTACTTC. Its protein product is CASSFRDYSYEQYF.

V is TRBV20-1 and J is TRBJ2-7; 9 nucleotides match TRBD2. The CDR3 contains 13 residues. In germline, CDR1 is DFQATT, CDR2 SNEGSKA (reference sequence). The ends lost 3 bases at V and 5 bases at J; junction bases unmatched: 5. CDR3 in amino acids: CSASPSGINEQYF. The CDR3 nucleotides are TGCAGTGCTAGCCCTAGCGGGATAAACGAGCAGTACTTC.

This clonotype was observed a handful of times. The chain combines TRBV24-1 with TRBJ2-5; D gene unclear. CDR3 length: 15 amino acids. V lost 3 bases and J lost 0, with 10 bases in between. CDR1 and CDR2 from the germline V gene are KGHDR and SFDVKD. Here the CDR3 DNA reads TGTGCCACCAGTGATGACCGGACGGACCAAGAGACCCAGTACTTC. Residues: CATSDDRTDQETQYF.

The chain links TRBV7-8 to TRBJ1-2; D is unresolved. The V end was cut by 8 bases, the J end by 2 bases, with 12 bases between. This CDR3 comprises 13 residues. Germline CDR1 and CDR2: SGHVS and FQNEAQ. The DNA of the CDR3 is TGTGCCAGCTCCCCCATAGCGAACTATGGCTACACCTTC. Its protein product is CASSPIANYGYTF. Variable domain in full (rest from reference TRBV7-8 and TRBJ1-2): GAGVSQSPRYKVAKRGQDVALRCDPISGHVSLFWYQQALGQGPEFLTYFQNEAQLDKSGLPSDRFFAERPEGSVSTLKIQRTQQEDSAVYLCASSPIANYGYTFGSGTRLTVV.

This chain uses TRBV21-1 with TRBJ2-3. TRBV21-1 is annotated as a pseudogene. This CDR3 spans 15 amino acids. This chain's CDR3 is CASTYTTESTDTQYF. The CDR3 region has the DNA TGTGCCAGCACCTATACTACAGAGTCCACAGATACGCAGTATTTT.

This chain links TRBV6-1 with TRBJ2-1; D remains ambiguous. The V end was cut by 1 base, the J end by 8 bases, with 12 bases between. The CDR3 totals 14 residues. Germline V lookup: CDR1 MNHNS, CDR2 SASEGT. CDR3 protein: CASSEVLDAYEQFF. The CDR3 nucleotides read TGTGCCAGCAGTGAAGTTCTGGACGCCTATGAGCAGTTCTTC.

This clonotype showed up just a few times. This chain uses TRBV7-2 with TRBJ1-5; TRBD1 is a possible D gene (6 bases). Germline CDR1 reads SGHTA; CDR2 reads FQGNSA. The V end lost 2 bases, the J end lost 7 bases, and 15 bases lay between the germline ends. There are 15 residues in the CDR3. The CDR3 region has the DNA TGTGCCAGCAGCTTAATGATGGACAGAAAACAGCCCCAGCATTTT. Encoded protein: CASSLMMDRKQPQHF.

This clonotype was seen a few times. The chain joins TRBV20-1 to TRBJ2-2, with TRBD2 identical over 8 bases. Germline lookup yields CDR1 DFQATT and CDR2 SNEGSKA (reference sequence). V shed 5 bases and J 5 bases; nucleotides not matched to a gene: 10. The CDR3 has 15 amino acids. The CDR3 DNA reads TGCAGTGCTTTCCAGCGGGGGAGACAAACCGGGGAGCTGTTTTTT. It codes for CSAFQRGRQTGELFF.

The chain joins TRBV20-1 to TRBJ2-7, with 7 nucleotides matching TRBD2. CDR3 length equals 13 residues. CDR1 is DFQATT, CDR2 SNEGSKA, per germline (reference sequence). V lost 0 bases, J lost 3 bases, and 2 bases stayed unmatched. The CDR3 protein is CSAREGGSYEQYF. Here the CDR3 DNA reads TGCAGTGCTAGAGAGGGCGGGAGCTACGAGCAGTACTTC.

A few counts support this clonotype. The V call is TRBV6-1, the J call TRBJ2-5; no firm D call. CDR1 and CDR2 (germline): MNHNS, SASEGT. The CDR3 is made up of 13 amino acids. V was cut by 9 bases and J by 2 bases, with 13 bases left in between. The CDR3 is CASRRVPQETQYF. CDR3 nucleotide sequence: TGTGCCAGTAGAAGGGTCCCTCAAGAGACCCAGTACTTC.

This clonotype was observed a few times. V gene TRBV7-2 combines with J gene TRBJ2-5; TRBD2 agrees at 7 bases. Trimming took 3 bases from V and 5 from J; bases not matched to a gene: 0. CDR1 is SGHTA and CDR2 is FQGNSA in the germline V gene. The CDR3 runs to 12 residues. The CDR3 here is CASSFGGETQYF. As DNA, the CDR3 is TGTGCCAGCAGCTTCGGGGGGGAGACCCAGTACTTC.

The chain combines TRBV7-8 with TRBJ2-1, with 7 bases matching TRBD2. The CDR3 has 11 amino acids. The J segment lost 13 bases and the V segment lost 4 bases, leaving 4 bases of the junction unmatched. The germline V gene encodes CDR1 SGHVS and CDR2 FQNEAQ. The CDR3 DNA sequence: TGTGCCAGCAGCTCCCTAGCGGATCAGTTCTTC. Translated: CASSSLADQFF.

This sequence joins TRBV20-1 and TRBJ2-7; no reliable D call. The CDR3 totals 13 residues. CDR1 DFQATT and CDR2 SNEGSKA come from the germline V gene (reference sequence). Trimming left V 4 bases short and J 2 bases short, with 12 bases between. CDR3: CSAMSGSAYEQYF. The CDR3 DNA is TGCAGTGCTATGTCCGGGTCGGCCTACGAGCAGTACTTC.

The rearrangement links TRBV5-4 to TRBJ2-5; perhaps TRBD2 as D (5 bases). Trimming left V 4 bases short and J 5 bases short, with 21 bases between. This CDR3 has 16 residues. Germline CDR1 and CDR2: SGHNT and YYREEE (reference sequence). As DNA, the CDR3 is TGTGCCAGCAGCACCCCGCTCGTGACGGGAAGGGAGACCCAGTACTTC. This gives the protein CASSTPLVTGRETQYF.

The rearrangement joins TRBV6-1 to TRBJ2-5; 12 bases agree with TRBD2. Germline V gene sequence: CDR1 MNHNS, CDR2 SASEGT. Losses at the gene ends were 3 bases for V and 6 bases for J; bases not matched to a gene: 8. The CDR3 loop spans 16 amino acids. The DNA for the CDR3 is TGTGCCAGCAGTGACCAACCTAGCGGGGGGGCGCAGACCCAGTACTTC. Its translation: CASSDQPSGGAQTQYF.

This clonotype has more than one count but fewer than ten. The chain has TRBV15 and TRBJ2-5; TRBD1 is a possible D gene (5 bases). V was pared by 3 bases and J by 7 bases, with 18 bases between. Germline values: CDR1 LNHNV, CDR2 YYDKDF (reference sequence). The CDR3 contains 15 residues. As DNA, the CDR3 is TGTGCCACCAGCAGGTCGCGGACAAACCACGGGACCCAGTACTTC. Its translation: CATSRSRTNHGTQYF.

The CDR3 spells CASSSGTLRAGANVLTF. CDR3 DNA sequence: TGTGCCAGCAGTTCCGGGACGCTCCGCGCTGGGGCCAACGTCCTGACTTTC. This chain links TRBV27 with TRBJ2-6; D may correspond to TRBD1 or TRBD2 (5 bases each). This CDR3 spans 17 amino acids. Trimming left V 4 bases short and J 2 bases short, with 15 bases between. Per the germline V gene, CDR1 is MNHEY and CDR2 is SMNVEV (reference sequence).

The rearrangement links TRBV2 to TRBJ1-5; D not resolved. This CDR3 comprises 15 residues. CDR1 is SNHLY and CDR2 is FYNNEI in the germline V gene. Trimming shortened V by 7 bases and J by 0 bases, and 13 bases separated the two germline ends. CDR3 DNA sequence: TGTGCCAGCACCGACGACGGGTATAGCAATCAGCCCCAGCATTTT. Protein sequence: CASTDDGYSNQPQHF. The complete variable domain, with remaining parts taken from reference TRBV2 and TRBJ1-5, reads EPEVTQTPSHQVTQMGQEVILRCVPISNHLYFYWYRQILGQKVEFLVSFYNNEISEKSEIFDDQFSVERPDGSNFTLKIRSTKLEDSAMYFCASTDDGYSNQPQHFGDGTRLSIL.

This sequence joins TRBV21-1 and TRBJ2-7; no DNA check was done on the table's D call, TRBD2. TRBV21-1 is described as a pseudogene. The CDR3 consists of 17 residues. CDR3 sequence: CASSKGPAGGSSYEQYF. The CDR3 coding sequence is TGTGCCAGCAGCAAGGGCCCCGCGGGGGGGAGCTCCTACGAGCAGTACTTC.

The CDR3 DNA reads TGTGCCAGCAGGAGGGACAGGGAGAACTCCTACGAGCAGTACTTC. It yields the protein CASRRDRENSYEQYF. This chain uses TRBV5-4 with TRBJ2-7; 9 positions match TRBD1. CDR1 is SGHNT, CDR2 YYREEE, per germline (reference sequence). V shed 5 bases and J 0 bases; nucleotides not matched to a gene: 6. This CDR3 is built from 15 residues.

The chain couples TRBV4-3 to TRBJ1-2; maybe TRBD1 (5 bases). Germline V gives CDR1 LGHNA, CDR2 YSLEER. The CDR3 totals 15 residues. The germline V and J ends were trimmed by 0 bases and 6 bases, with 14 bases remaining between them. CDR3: CASSQEPWQGNGYTF. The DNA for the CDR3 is TGCGCCAGCAGCCAAGAACCGTGGCAGGGTAATGGCTACACCTTC.

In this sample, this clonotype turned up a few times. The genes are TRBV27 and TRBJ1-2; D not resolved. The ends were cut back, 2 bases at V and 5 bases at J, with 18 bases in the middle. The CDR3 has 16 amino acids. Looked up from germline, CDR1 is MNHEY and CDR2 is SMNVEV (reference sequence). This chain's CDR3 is CASSLSGRAIGYGYTF. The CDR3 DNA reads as TGTGCCAGCAGTTTAAGCGGGAGGGCGATCGGATATGGCTACACCTTC.